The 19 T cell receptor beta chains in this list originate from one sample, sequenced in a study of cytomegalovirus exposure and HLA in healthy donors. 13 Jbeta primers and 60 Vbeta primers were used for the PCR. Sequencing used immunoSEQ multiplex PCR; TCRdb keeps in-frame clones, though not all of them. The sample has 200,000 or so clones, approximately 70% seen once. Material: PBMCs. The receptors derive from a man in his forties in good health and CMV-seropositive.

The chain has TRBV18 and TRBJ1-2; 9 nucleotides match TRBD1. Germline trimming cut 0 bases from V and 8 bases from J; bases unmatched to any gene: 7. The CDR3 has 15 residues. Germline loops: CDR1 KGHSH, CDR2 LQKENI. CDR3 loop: CASSPPGGQGYGYTF. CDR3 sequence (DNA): TGTGCCAGCTCACCACCTGGGGGACAGGGTTACGGCTACACCTTC. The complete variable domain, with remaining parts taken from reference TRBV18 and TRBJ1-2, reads NAGVMQNPRHLVRRRGQEARLRCSPMKGHSHVYWYRQLPEEGLKFMVYLQKENIIDESGMPKERFSAEFPKEGPSILRIQQVVRGDSAAYFCASSPPGGQGYGYTFGSGTRLTVV.

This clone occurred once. Here the CDR3 reads CASSPGQGRALNTEAFF. The CDR3 DNA follows: TGTGCCAGTAGTCCCGGACAGGGAAGGGCCTTGAACACTGAAGCTTTCTTT. The V gene is TRBV19, the J gene TRBJ1-1; 8 bases are a match to TRBD1. The CDR3 loop spans 17 amino acids. Trimming took 5 bases from V and 0 from J; bases not matched to a gene: 11. In germline, CDR1 is LNHDA, CDR2 SQIVND (reference sequence).

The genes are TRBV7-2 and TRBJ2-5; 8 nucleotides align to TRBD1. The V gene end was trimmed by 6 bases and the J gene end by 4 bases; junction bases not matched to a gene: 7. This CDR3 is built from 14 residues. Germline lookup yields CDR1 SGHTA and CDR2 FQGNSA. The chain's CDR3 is CASSYGQGRETQYF. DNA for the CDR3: TGTGCCAGCAGTTACGGACAGGGCCGAGAGACCCAGTACTTC.

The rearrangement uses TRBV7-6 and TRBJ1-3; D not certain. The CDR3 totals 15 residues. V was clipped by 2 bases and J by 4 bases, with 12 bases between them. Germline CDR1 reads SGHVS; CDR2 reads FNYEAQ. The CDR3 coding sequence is TGTGCCAGCAGCTTATCGTTCCGTGAGGGAAACACCATATATTTT. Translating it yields CASSLSFREGNTIYF.

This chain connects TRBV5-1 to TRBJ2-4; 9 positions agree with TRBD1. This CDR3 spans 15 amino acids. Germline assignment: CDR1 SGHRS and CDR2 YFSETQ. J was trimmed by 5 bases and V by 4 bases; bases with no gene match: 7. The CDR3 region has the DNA TGCGCCAGCAGCAGGGGGCGGACAGGGGAAAACATTCAGTACTTC. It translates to CASSRGRTGENIQYF.

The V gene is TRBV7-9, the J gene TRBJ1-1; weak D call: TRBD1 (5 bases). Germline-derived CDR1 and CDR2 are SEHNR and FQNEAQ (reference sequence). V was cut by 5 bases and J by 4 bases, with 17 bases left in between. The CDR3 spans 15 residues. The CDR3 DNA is TGTGCCAGCAGCCCCGGGGGGGGGTGGGGCACTGAAGCTTTCTTT. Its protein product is CASSPGGGWGTEAFF.

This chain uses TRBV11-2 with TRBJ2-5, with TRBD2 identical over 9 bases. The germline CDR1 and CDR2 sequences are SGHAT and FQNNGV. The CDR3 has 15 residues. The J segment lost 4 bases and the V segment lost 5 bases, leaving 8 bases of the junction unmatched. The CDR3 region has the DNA TGTGCCAGCAGCCCGGGACTAGCTACTTCAGAGACCCAGTACTTC. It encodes CASSPGLATSETQYF.

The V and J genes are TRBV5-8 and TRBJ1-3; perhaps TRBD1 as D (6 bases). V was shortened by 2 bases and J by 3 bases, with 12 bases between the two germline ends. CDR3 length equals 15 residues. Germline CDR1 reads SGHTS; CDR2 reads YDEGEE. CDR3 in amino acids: CASSFDRFLGNTIYF. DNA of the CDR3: TGTGCCAGCAGCTTTGACAGGTTCCTTGGAAACACCATATATTTT.

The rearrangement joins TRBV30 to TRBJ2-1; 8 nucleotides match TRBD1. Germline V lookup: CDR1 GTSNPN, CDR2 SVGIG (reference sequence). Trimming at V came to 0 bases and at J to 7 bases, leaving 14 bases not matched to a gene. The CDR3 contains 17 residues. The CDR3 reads CAWSVLRTGQVDNEQFF. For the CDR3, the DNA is TGTGCCTGGAGTGTACTCAGGACGGGACAGGTCGATAATGAGCAGTTCTTC.

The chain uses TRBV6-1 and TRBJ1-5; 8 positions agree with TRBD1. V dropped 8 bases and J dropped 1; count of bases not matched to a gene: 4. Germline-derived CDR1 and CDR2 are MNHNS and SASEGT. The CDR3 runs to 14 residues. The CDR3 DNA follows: TGTGCCAGCCGGCAGGGGGCCAGCAATCAGCCCCAGCATTTT. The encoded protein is CASRQGASNQPQHF.

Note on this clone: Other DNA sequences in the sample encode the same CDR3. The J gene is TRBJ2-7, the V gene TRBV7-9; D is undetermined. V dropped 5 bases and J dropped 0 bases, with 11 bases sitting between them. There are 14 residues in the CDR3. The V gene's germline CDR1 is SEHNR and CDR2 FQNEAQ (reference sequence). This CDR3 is CASSLVAGSYEQYF. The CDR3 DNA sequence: TGTGCCAGCAGCCTCGTGGCAGGCTCCTACGAGCAGTACTTC.

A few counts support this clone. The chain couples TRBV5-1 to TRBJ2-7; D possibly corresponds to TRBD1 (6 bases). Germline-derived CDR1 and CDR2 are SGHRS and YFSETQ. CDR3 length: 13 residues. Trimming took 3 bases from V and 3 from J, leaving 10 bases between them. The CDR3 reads CASSSTGYYEQYF. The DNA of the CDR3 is TGCGCCAGCAGCTCGACAGGTTACTACGAGCAGTACTTC.

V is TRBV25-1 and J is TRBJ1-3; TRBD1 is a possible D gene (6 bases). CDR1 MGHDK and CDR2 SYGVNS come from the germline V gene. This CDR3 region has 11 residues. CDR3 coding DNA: TGTGCTCATCGGGGAACAGGGTACGGGTATTTT. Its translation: CAHRGTGYGYF.

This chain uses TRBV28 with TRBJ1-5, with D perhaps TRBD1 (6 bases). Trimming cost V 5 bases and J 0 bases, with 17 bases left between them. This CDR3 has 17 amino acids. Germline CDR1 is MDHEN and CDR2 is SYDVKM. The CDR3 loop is CASSREGGSYSNQPQHF. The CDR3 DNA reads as TGTGCCAGCAGTCGAGAAGGGGGAAGTTATAGCAATCAGCCCCAGCATTTT.

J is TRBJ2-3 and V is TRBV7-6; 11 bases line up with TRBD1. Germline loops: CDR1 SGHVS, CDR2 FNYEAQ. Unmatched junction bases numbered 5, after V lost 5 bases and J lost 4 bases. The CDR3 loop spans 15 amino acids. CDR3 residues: CASSEGTGGPDTQYF. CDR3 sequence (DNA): TGTGCCAGCAGCGAGGGGACAGGGGGTCCAGATACGCAGTATTTT.

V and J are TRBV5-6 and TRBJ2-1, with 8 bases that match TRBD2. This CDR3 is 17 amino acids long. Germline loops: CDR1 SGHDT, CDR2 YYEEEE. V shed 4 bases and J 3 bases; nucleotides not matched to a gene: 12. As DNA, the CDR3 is TGTGCCAGCAGCCCTGGGACTAGACTCTCTTTCTACAATGAGCAGTTCTTC. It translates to CASSPGTRLSFYNEQFF.

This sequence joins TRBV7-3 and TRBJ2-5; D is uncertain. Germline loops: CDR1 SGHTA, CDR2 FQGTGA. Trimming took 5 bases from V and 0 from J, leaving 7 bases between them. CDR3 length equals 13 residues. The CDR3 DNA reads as TGTGCCAGCAGCCCCCGTAACCAAGAGACCCAGTACTTC. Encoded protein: CASSPRNQETQYF.

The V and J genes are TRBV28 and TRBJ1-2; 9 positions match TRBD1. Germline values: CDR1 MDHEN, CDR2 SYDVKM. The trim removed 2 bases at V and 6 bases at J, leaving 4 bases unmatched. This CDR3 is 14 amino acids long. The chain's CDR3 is CASSLPTGGDGYTF. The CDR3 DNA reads TGTGCCAGCAGTTTACCTACAGGGGGCGATGGCTACACCTTC.

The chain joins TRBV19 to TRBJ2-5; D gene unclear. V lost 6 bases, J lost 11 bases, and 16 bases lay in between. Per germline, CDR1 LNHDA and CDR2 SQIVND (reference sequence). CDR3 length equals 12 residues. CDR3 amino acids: CASSLRGEEQYF. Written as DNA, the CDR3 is TGTGCCAGTAGCCTTAGAGGAGAGGAGCAGTACTTC.